The rows below give T cell receptor beta chains drawn from one sample of a study of immune cell composition in non-small cell lung cancer. Only in-frame clones appear in the TCRdb table, and some are missing; sequencing was by immunoSEQ multiplex PCR. The sample yields around 4,600 clones, around four fifths seen once. The sample comprised lung tumor tissue. These receptors were taken from a human donor with non-small cell lung cancer. CDR3s include the opening cysteine and the closing phenylalanine or tryptophan. A D gene is named only where the DNA matches it firmly. Size is stated for part of the rows, as once, few or many counts, or as a class when the clone is expanded.

-,TRBJ1-1,TRBD1,TRBV10-3,CAISDRGTEAFF,TGTGCCATCAGCGACAGGGGTACTGAAGCTTTCTTT
-,TRBJ2-1,TRBD1,TRBV11-1,CASSEDRVQFF,TGTGCCAGCAGCGAGGACAGGGTCCAGTTCTTC
-,TRBJ2-1,-,TRBV7-3,CASSLTRQGSYNEQFF,TGTGCCAGCAGCTTAACCCGGCAGGGGTCCTACAATGAGCAGTTCTTC
-,TRBJ2-7,-,TRBV6-5,CASSPEGGHWYEQYF,TGTGCCAGCAGCCCCGAGGGGGGGCATTGGTACGAGCAGTACTTC
-,TRBJ2-5,TRBD1,TRBV2,CASSGGQGEQETQYF,TGTGCCAGCAGTGGTGGGCAGGGGGAACAAGAGACCCAGTACTTC
-,TRBJ1-1,TRBD1,TRBV5-1,CASRLGQDTEAFF,TGCGCCAGCAGGTTGGGACAGGACACTGAAGCTTTCTTT
-,TRBJ1-4,TRBD1,TRBV6-5,CASRQTGYEKLFF,TGTGCCAGCAGACAGACAGGGTATGAAAAACTGTTTTTT
-,TRBJ1-4,TRBD1,TRBV15,CATSRAGGFNEKLFF,TGTGCCACCAGCAGAGCAGGGGGCTTTAATGAAAAACTGTTTTTT
once,TRBJ2-4,TRBD1,TRBV28,CASRQGNKNIQYF,TGTGCCAGCAGACAGGGGAACAAAAACATTCAGTACTTC
-,TRBJ2-2,TRBD1,TRBV28,CASSFSLKGQPNTGELFF,TGTGCCAGCAGTTTCTCTCTGAAGGGACAGCCGAACACCGGGGAGCTGTTTTTT
-,TRBJ1-2,TRBD1,TRBV30,CAWNQGAYGYTF,TGTGCCTGGAACCAGGGGGCCTATGGCTACACCTTC
-,TRBJ2-3,TRBD1,TRBV30,CAWSVQGGISTDTQYF,TGTGCCTGGAGTGTACAGGGGGGTATTAGCACAGATACGCAGTATTTT
-,TRBJ2-7,TRBD2,TRBV19,CASGRGSYEQYF,TGTGCCAGCGGGAGGGGTTCCTACGAGCAGTACTTC
-,TRBJ2-7,TRBD2,TRBV27,CASSASSGRAYEQYF,TGTGCCAGCAGTGCCTCTAGCGGGAGGGCCTACGAGCAGTACTTC
once,TRBJ2-5,-,TRBV30,CAGKTGPREQYF,TGTGCGGGGAAGACAGGACCAAGGGAGCAGTACTTC
-,TRBJ2-1,-,TRBV18,CASSPDILSNEQFF,TGTGCCAGCTCACCCGATATATTGAGCAATGAGCAGTTCTTC
-,TRBJ2-1,TRBD2,TRBV5-4,CASSLGTSGRSYNEQFF,TGTGCCAGCAGCCTGGGGACTAGCGGGAGGTCCTACAATGAGCAGTTCTTC
-,TRBJ1-2,TRBD1,TRBV18,CASSTGTGSYGYTF,TGTGCCAGCTCGACCGGGACAGGGAGCTATGGCTACACCTTC
-,TRBJ2-3,TRBD1,TRBV4-3,CASSQPRGNTQYF,TGCGCCAGCAGCCAGCCCAGGGGGAATACGCAGTATTTT
-,TRBJ1-5,-,TRBV19,CASSIAGGRDNQPQHF,TGTGCCAGTAGTATAGCCGGGGGAAGGGACAATCAGCCCCAGCATTTT
few,TRBJ2-7,TRBD2,TRBV27,CASSASSGRAYEQYF,TGTGCCAGCAGTGCCTCTAGCGGGAGGGCCTACGAGCAGTACTTC
-,TRBJ2-2,-,TRBV5-1,CASSLRSGTGELFF,TGCGCCAGCAGCTTGAGGTCGGGCACCGGGGAGCTGTTTTTT
large,TRBJ1-2,TRBD1,TRBV6-5,CASSRQGAGGYTF,TGTGCCAGCAGTCGACAGGGGGCGGGAGGCTACACCTTC
-,TRBJ1-6,-,TRBV5-6,CASSLVETRNSPLHF,TGTGCCAGCAGCTTGGTAGAGACTCGCAATTCACCCCTCCACTTT
-,TRBJ1-4,-,TRBV2,CASERVLGEKLFF,TGTGCCAGTGAGCGGGTCCTTGGGGAAAAACTGTTTTTT
-,TRBJ2-3,-,TRBV29-1,CSVEGSGGVGDTQYF,TGCAGCGTTGAAGGGTCTGGCGGGGTGGGAGATACGCAGTATTTT
-,TRBJ2-2,TRBD2,TRBV5-1,CASSLLAGGGTGELFF,TGCGCCAGCAGCTTACTAGCGGGAGGAGGAACCGGGGAGCTGTTTTTT
-,TRBJ2-1,TRBD2,TRBV11-2,CASSSIAGMYNEQFF,TGTGCCAGCAGCTCAATAGCGGGGATGTACAATGAGCAGTTCTTC
once,TRBJ1-2,-,TRBV28,CASSLGGATAGYTF,TGTGCCAGCAGTTTAGGGGGCGCTACTGCTGGCTACACCTTC
-,TRBJ1-6,TRBD1,TRBV6-1,CASTGGHSPLHF,TGTGCCAGCACAGGGGGCCATTCACCCCTCCACTTT
-,TRBJ2-5,-,TRBV5-1,CASSSQPSEETQYF,TGCGCCAGCAGCTCACAACCCAGTGAAGAGACCCAGTACTTC
medium-sized,TRBJ1-1,-,TRBV5-1,CASSPTGMNTEAFF,TGCGCCAGCAGCCCGACAGGTATGAACACTGAAGCTTTCTTT
-,TRBJ2-6,-,TRBV19,CASKRDQAGANVLTF,TGTGCCAGTAAACGGGATCAGGCTGGGGCCAACGTCCTGACTTTC
-,TRBJ2-7,-,TRBV14,CASSQLPSGEQYF,TGTGCCAGCAGCCAATTACCTTCGGGCGAGCAGTACTTC
-,TRBJ2-3,TRBD2,TRBV7-9,CASSRGTSGSTDTQYF,TGTGCCAGCAGCCGAGGGACTAGCGGGAGTACAGATACGCAGTATTTT
-,TRBJ2-3,TRBD2,TRBV28,CASIRLAGGTDTQYF,TGTGCCAGCATTAGACTAGCGGGAGGAACAGATACGCAGTATTTT
-,TRBJ2-7,TRBD2,TRBV5-1,CASSAPGLAGKEQYF,TGCGCCAGCAGCGCGCCGGGACTAGCGGGAAAAGAGCAGTACTTC
-,TRBJ2-7,-,TRBV7-8,CASSLVGTSDPYEQYF,TGTGCCAGCAGCTTAGTAGGTACAAGCGATCCCTACGAGCAGTACTTC
-,TRBJ2-5,TRBD1,TRBV5-6,CASSLTGGRETQYF,TGTGCCAGCAGCTTGACAGGGGGCAGGGAGACCCAGTACTTC
-,TRBJ1-2,-,TRBV28,CASRPQGPYGYTF,TGTGCCAGCAGGCCTCAGGGCCCCTATGGCTACACCTTC
-,TRBJ2-7,TRBD1,TRBV4-3,CASSQLQGNEQYF,TGCGCCAGCAGCCAACTACAGGGGAACGAGCAGTACTTC
-,TRBJ2-5,-,TRBV6-6,CASSYLGQGETQYF,TGTGCCAGCAGTTACTTAGGCCAGGGGGAGACCCAGTACTTC
-,TRBJ2-7,-,TRBV6-5,CATSLTGSYEQYF,TGTGCCACCTCTTTGACAGGCTCCTACGAGCAGTACTTC
-,TRBJ2-2,TRBD2,TRBV5-5,CASSLDRGLAGVPGELFF,TGTGCCAGCAGCTTGGATCGGGGACTAGCGGGAGTCCCCGGGGAGCTGTTTTTT
-,TRBJ2-5,TRBD2,TRBV5-1,CASSRRSGSEETQYF,TGCGCCAGCAGTCGGAGGAGCGGGAGCGAAGAGACCCAGTACTTC
-,TRBJ2-7,TRBD2,TRBV28,CASRPGTSWLSEQYF,TGTGCCAGCAGACCTGGGACTAGCTGGCTCTCCGAGCAGTACTTC
-,TRBJ2-3,TRBD1,TRBV5-8,CASRRRDRLGDTQYF,TGTGCCAGCAGGCGACGGGACAGGTTGGGAGATACGCAGTATTTT
-,TRBJ2-5,-,TRBV28,CATAQGRGETQYF,TGTGCCACTGCTCAAGGAAGGGGGGAGACCCAGTACTTC
-,TRBJ2-3,TRBD1,TRBV9,CASSPTTTGDTQYF,TGTGCCAGCAGCCCAACCACGACAGGGGATACGCAGTATTTT
-,TRBJ2-5,TRBD2,TRBV6-5,CASSYSTGEGETQYF,TGTGCCAGCAGTTACTCGACGGGGGAGGGAGAGACCCAGTACTTC
large,TRBJ1-1,TRBD1,TRBV28,CASSGQGEAFF,TGTGCCAGCAGTGGACAGGGTGAAGCTTTCTTT
-,TRBJ2-5,-,TRBV5-6,CASSLAAGRKTQYF,TGTGCCAGCAGCTTGGCCGCAGGGCGGAAGACCCAGTACTTC
-,TRBJ2-1,TRBD2,TRBV5-1,CASSFSGGANEQFF,TGCGCCAGCAGCTTTAGCGGGGGGGCCAATGAGCAGTTCTTC
once,TRBJ2-2,TRBD1,TRBV10-3,CAIKYRGGGELFF,TGTGCCATCAAATACAGGGGTGGCGGGGAGCTGTTTTTT
-,TRBJ2-1,TRBD2,TRBV28,CASRLAGVGNEQFF,TGTGCCAGCAGGTTAGCGGGAGTGGGCAATGAGCAGTTCTTC